A selection of T cell receptor beta chains follows, all from one sample in a study of blood T cell repertoires in COVID-19. Sequencing was performed with immunoSEQ multiplex PCR; in TCRdb, only in-frame clones are kept and a portion is missing. The sample includes a few hundred thousand clones, approximately 84% of them seen just once. The sample was PBMCs or T cells enriched from blood (not recorded which). The receptor source for this set is a woman between 45 and 60 years old who had been exposed to COVID-19. The CDR3 runs from the conserved cysteine through the conserved F or W. The D gene is left open where the match is weak. Part of the rows lack a size; the others show once, few, many or a class for expanded clones.

j_call,v_call,clone_size,d_call,cdr3_aa,cdr3_nt
TRBJ2-5,TRBV11-2,.,.,CASSPSRGARSLETQYF,TGTGCCAGCAGTCCCAGCCGGGGGGCGCGGTCCCTAGAGACCCAGTACTTC
TRBJ2-7,TRBV10-1,.,.,CASSGQGHEQYF,TGCGCCAGCAGTGGCCAGGGCCACGAGCAGTACTTC
TRBJ2-3,TRBV7-2,.,TRBD2,CASSLLAGGTTDTQYF,TGTGCCAGCAGCTTGCTAGCGGGGGGGACCACAGATACGCAGTATTTT
TRBJ1-6,TRBV28,once,TRBD1,CASSERRGTATSPLHF,TGTGCCAGCAGCGAACGGCGAGGGACAGCCACTTCACCCCTCCACTTT
TRBJ2-2,TRBV12-5,few,TRBD1,CASGTQQGATGELFF,TGTGCTAGTGGGACACAACAGGGGGCGACCGGGGAGCTGTTTTTT
TRBJ2-7,TRBV21-1,few,.,CASSRQGRSLSYEQYF,TGTGCCAGCAGTAGACAGGGGCGGTCGCTCTCCTACGAGCAGTACTTC
TRBJ2-5,TRBV7-2,few,TRBD2,CASSSLGAGGKETQYF,TGTGCCAGCAGCTCCCTCGGAGCGGGGGGCAAAGAGACCCAGTACTTC
TRBJ2-3,TRBV10-1,.,TRBD2,CAGPSGGAKDTQYF,TGCGCCGGACCCAGCGGGGGGGCAAAAGATACGCAGTATTTT
TRBJ2-1,TRBV3-1/TRBV3-2,.,TRBD2,CASSQEILGELAGHRYEQFF,TGTGCCAGCAGCCAAGAGATTCTGGGGGAACTAGCGGGTCATCGCTATGAGCAGTTCTTC
TRBJ1-1,TRBV6-5,.,.,CASSYSIASDGTEAFF,TGTGCCAGCAGTTACTCGATAGCGTCGGATGGGACTGAAGCTTTCTTT
TRBJ2-7,TRBV6-5,.,.,CASRLMPAGGYEQYF,TGTGCCAGCAGACTAATGCCCGCGGGTGGGTACGAGCAGTACTTC
TRBJ1-1,TRBV11-2,once,.,CASSLVAGGEAFF,TGTGCCAGCAGCTTAGTCGCGGGGGGTGAAGCTTTCTTT
TRBJ1-1,TRBV19,.,.,CASSQGPRNTEAFF,TGTGCCAGTAGTCAGGGGCCACGAAACACTGAAGCTTTCTTT
TRBJ1-1,TRBV2,.,.,CASSDRQRLTEAFF,TGTGCCAGCAGTGACCGACAGAGGCTGACTGAAGCTTTCTTT
TRBJ1-2,TRBV6-1,.,.,CASSERGGGYTF,TGTGCCAGCAGTGAGAGGGGAGGCGGCTACACCTTC
TRBJ2-1,TRBV9,.,.,CASSPPGLFNEQFF,TGTGCCAGCAGCCCGCCGGGACTTTTCAATGAGCAGTTCTTC
TRBJ2-5,TRBV11-2,.,TRBD1,CASSRDRAPTQYF,TGTGCCAGCAGCCGCGACAGGGCCCCGACCCAGTACTTC
TRBJ2-7,TRBV6-1,.,.,CASSEREVGPYEQYF,TGTGCCAGCAGTGAAAGGGAGGTGGGGCCCTACGAGCAGTACTTC
TRBJ2-3,TRBV7-9,.,TRBD2,CASSGWIAGGTDTQYF,TGTGCCAGCAGCGGTTGGATAGCGGGGGGCACAGATACGCAGTATTTT
TRBJ1-2,TRBV24-1,.,TRBD1,CATSDSRGPYGYTF,TGTGCCACCAGTGACTCCAGGGGGCCCTATGGCTACACCTTC
TRBJ2-7,TRBV11-1,.,.,CASSFGSYEQYF,TGTGCCAGCAGCTTCGGCTCCTACGAGCAGTACTTC
TRBJ1-6,TRBV19,.,.,CASSIATDSPLHF,TGTGCCAGTAGTATCGCGACAGATTCACCCCTCCACTTT
TRBJ1-3,TRBV20-1,.,.,CSAGQLNTIYF,TGCAGTGCTGGACAGTTAAACACCATATATTTT
TRBJ2-7,TRBV7-9,.,.,CASSLGGAGFNEQYF,TGTGCCAGCAGCCTAGGGGGTGCAGGGTTCAACGAGCAGTACTTC
TRBJ1-1,TRBV5-8,.,.,CASSLEQGRTETFF,TGTGCCAGCAGCTTGGAGCAGGGAAGGACGGAAACTTTCTTT
TRBJ2-3,TRBV13,once,TRBD2,CASSRWASGTDTQYF,TGTGCCAGCAGCCGGTGGGCTAGCGGTACAGATACGCAGTATTTT
TRBJ2-2,TRBV27,few,.,CASGRTGHAGELFF,TGTGCCAGCGGCCGTACTGGGCATGCCGGGGAGCTGTTTTTT
TRBJ2-5,TRBV27,.,TRBD2,CASRRLAGGQETQYF,TGTGCCAGCAGGCGACTAGCGGGGGGACAAGAGACCCAGTACTTC
TRBJ2-2,TRBV6-2/TRBV6-3,.,.,CASSSRGRGGSSAVTGELFF,TGTGCCAGCAGTTCTCGAGGGCGGGGTGGGAGCTCGGCTGTCACCGGGGAGCTGTTTTTT
TRBJ1-2,TRBV7-9,.,.,CASSYQTEAYGYTF,TGTGCCAGCAGCTACCAGACAGAAGCCTATGGCTACACCTTC
TRBJ1-2,TRBV7-9,.,.,CASSSSTGLKYGYTF,TGTGCCAGCAGCTCCTCTACAGGGCTTAAGTATGGCTACACCTTC
TRBJ2-1,TRBV9,.,.,CASSPGTFNEQFF,TGTGCCAGCAGCCCCGGGACTTTCAATGAGCAGTTCTTC
TRBJ1-5,TRBV25-1,.,.,CASSERMKNQPQHF,TGTGCCAGCAGTGAGCGGATGAAAAATCAGCCCCAGCATTTT
TRBJ2-2,TRBV9,.,TRBD2,CASSVGLAGDLTGELFF,TGTGCCAGCAGCGTAGGGCTAGCGGGGGACCTCACCGGGGAGCTGTTTTTT
TRBJ1-5,TRBV19,medium-sized,.,CASTQNTGANQPQHF,TGTGCCAGTACCCAGAATACAGGCGCTAATCAGCCCCAGCATTTT
TRBJ2-1,TRBV5-4,.,TRBD1,CASGQGRSSYNEQFF,TGTGCCAGCGGACAGGGGAGAAGCTCCTACAATGAGCAGTTCTTC
TRBJ2-1,TRBV29-1,.,.,CSVEVGANEQFF,TGCAGCGTTGAAGTAGGGGCGAATGAGCAGTTCTTC
TRBJ2-2,TRBV19,.,TRBD2,CASSISGGLNTGELFF,TGTGCCAGTAGTATTAGCGGGGGGTTGAACACCGGGGAGCTGTTTTTT
TRBJ2-7,TRBV19,.,TRBD1,CASSRSGTGFYEQYF,TGTGCCAGTAGTAGGTCTGGGACAGGGTTCTACGAGCAGTACTTC
TRBJ2-1,TRBV2,.,.,CATGGRLSSYNEQFF,TGTGCCACCGGGGGGCGTCTTAGCTCCTACAATGAGCAGTTCTTC